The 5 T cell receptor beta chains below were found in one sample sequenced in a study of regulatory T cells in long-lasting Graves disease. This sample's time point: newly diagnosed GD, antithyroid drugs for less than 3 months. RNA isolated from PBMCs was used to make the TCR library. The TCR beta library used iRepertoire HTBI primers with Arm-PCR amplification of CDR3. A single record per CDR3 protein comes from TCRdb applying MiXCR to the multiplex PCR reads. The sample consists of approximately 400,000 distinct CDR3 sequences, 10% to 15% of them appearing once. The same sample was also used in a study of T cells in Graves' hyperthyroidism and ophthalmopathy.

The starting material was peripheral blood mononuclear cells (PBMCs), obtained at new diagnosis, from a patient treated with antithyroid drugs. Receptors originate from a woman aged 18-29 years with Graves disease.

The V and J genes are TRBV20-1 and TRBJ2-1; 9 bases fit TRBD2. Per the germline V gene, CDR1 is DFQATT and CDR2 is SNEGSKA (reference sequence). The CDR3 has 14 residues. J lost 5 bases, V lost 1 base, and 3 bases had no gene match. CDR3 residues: CSARVPSGDNEQFF. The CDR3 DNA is TGCAGTGCTAGAGTCCCTAGCGGGGACAATGAGCAGTTCTTC.

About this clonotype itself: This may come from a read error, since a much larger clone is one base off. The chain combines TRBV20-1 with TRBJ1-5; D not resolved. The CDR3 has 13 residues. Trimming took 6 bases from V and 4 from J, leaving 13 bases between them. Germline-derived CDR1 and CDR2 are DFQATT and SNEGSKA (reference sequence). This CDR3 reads CSAGIGINQPQHF. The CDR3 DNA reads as TGCAGTGCCGGGATAGGGATAAATCAGCCCCAGCATTTT.

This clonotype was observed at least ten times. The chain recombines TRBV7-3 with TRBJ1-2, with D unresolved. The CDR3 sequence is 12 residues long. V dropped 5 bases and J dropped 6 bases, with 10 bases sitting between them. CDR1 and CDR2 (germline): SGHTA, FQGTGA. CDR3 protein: CASSIDGDGYTF. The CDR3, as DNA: TGTGCCAGCAGCATCGACGGGGATGGCTACACCTTC.

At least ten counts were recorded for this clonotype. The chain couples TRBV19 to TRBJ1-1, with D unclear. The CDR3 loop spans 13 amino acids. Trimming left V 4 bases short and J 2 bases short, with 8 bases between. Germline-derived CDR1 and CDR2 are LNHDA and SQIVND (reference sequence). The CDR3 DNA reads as TGTGCCAGTAGTAGAAGTGGAAACACTGAAGCTTTCTTT. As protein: CASSRSGNTEAFF.

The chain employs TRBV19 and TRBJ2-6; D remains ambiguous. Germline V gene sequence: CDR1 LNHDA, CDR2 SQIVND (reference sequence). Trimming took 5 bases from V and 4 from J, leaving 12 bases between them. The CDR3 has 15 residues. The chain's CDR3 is CASSSGPVGANVLTF. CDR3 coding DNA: TGTGCCAGTAGTTCTGGTCCGGTCGGGGCCAACGTCCTGACTTTC.